This paragraph reports one TCR beta chain. V was pared by 1 base and J by 6 bases, with 4 bases between. Germline loops: CDR1 DFQATT, CDR2 SNEGSKA (reference sequence). The CDR3 length is 11 residues. The sample is drawn from a study of Ad26.COV2.S vaccination and SARS-CoV-2 variants. Study in general: Intramuscularly, Ad26.COV2.S was given either once or twice, 56 days apart.

Noted treatment: some 20 received Ad26.COV2.S at low or high dose, single or two shots; 5 received placebo; per-sample allocation not given. Sampling was done on day 63 after the first vaccine or placebo injection. In Boston, the donor was an adult between 18-55 years of age. Assay: immunoSEQ multiplex PCR; the TCRdb copy retains only in-frame clones and omits some. The sample lists about 350,000 clones; approximately 90% were seen once. The TCR originated in a person aged 18-65 years who received the Ad26.COV2.S COVID-19 vaccine or a placebo. The material was peripheral blood, obtained in a trial of Ad26.COV2.S vaccine versus placebo. The chain uses TRBV20-1 and TRBJ1-3, with D uncertain. The DNA for the CDR3 is TGCAGTGCTAGAGCAGAAAACACCATATATTTT. The encoded protein is CSARAENTIYF.